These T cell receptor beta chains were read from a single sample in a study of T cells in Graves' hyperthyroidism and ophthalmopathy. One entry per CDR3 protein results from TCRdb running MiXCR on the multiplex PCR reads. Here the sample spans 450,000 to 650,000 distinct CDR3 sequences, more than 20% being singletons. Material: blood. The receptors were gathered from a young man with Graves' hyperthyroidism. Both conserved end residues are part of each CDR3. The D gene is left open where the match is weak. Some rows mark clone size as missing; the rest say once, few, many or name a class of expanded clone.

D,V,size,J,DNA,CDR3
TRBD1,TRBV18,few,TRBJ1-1,TGTGCCAGCTCAAGGAAACAGGGGGCCTTGACTGAAGCTTTCTTT,CASSRKQGALTEAFF
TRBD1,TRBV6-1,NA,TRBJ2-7,TGTGCCATTGCGCGACAGGGTCCCTACGAGCAGTACTTC,CAIARQGPYEQYF
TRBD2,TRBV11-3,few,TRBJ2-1,TGTGCCAGCAGCTTAGACGGGGGGGTCTGGGATGAGCAGTTCTTC,CASSLDGGVWDEQFF
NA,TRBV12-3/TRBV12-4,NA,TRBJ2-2,TGTGCCAGCAGCCCTACTACCGCCGGGGAGCTGTTTTTT,CASSPTTAGELFF
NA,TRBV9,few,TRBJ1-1,TGTGCCAGCAGCGCCCGCGGGGGTAATCTGGGGGCTTTCTTT,CASSARGGNLGAFF
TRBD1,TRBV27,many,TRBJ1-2,TGTGCCAGCAGTCCCAGGGGGCGGGTCGATGGCTACACCTTC,CASSPRGRVDGYTF
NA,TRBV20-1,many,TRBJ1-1,TGCAGTGCGGAGGGGGAAGGCACTGAAGCTTTCTTT,CSAEGEGTEAFF
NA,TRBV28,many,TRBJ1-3,TGTGCCAGCAGTGCGGGGATTTACTCTGGAAACACCATATATTTT,CASSAGIYSGNTIYF
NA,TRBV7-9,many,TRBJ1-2,TGTGCCAGCAGCTCGGGGGCGGGGGCGCGTTATGGCTACACCTTC,CASSSGAGARYGYTF
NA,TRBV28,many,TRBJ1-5,TGTGCCAGCAGGGGGGGGGGATATAGCAATCAGCCCCAGCATTTT,CASRGGGYSNQPQHF
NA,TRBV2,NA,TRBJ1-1,TGTGCCAGCAGCCCTCAGTTAGTCGAAGCTTTCTTT,CASSPQLVEAFF
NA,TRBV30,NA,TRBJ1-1,TGTGCCTGGAGTGTTGACAACACTGAAGCTTTCTTT,CAWSVDNTEAFF
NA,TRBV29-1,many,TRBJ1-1,TGCAGCGGTTCCAGGGTTTTGAACACTGAAGCTTTCTTT,CSGSRVLNTEAFF
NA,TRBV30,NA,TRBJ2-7,TGTGCCTGGAGTCCACCTCAAGGGGGCTCCTACGAGCAGTACTTC,CAWSPPQGGSYEQYF
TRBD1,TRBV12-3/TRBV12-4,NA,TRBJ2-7,TGTGCCAGCAGTTCCCCAAAGAGGGACAGCGGTACCTACGAGCAGTACTTC,CASSSPKRDSGTYEQYF
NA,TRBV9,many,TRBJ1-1,TGTGCCAGCAGCGTAGGGGGCAGAGAAGCTTTCTTT,CASSVGGREAFF
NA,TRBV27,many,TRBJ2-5,TGTGCCAGCAGGGGGGGGGCCCCCGGGATCCAGTACTTC,CASRGGAPGIQYF
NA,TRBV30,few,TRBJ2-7,TGTGCCTGGAGTGTTCTCCCCGGGACGAGAATCTACGAGCAGTACTTC,CAWSVLPGTRIYEQYF
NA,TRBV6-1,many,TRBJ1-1,TGTGCCAGCAGCGAGGGGACTGAAGCTTTCTTT,CASSEGTEAFF
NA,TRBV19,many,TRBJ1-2,TGTGCCAGTGCGGGGACCGCACGGGGCTACACCTTC,CASAGTARGYTF
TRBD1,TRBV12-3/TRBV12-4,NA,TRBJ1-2,TGTGCCAGCAGTTTAAACCCACAGGGGAGGGAGGGCTACACCTTC,CASSLNPQGREGYTF
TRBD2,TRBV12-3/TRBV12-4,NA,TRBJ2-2,TGTGCCAGCAGTCCCTCAGGCGTTCCTAGCGGGTCCACCGGGGAGCTGTTTTTT,CASSPSGVPSGSTGELFF
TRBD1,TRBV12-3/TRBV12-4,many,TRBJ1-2,TGTGCCAGCAGTCCCAGACAGGGGGCTGGGTATGGCTACACCTTC,CASSPRQGAGYGYTF
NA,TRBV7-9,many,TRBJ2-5,TGTGCCAGCAGTCCGGGACCTCAAGAGACCCAGTACTTC,CASSPGPQETQYF
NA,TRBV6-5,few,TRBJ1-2,TGTGCCAGCAGTTACTCGACCGGGCACGACTATGGCTACACCTTC,CASSYSTGHDYGYTF
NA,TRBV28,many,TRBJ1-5,TGTGCCAGCAGTTTAGTGCAGGGTAGAGATCAGCCCCAGCATTTT,CASSLVQGRDQPQHF
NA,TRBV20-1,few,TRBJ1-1,TGCAGTGTCGGACAGCCCAAACTCAATGAAGCTTTCTTT,CSVGQPKLNEAFF
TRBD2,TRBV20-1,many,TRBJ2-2,TGCAGTGCTAGTAGGCTAGCGGGGTCCGGGGAGCTGTTTTTT,CSASRLAGSGELFF
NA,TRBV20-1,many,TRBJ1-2,TGCAGTGCAAATAAACAGCTTAACTATGGCTACACCTTC,CSANKQLNYGYTF
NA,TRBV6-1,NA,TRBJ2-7,TGTGCCAGCCGAGAGACAGCCCTCGACGAGCAGTACTTC,CASRETALDEQYF
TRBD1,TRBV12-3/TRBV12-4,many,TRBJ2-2,TGTGCCAGCAATCTTAGGGCGACAGGGGGGGCCGGGGAGCTGTTTTTT,CASNLRATGGAGELFF
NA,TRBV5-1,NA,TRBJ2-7,TGCGCCAGCAGCTGGGACACCGCCCTCGAGCAGTACTTC,CASSWDTALEQYF
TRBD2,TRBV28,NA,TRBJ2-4,TGTGCCAGCAACCGAAGCGGGGGACTCCTCAAAAACATTAAGTACTTC,CASNRSGGLLKNIKYF
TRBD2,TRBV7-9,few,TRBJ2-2,TGTGCCAGCAGCGCGATAAGCGGGGTCCCCGGGGAGCTGTTTTTT,CASSAISGVPGELFF
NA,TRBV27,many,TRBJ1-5,TGTGCCAGCAGTTTAACTATTCAGGGTAATCAGCCCCAGCATTTT,CASSLTIQGNQPQHF
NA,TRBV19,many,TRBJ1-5,TGTGCCAGTAGCATTGACGGGCAGGGGTCGCAGCCCCAGCATTTT,CASSIDGQGSQPQHF
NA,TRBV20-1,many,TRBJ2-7,TGCAGTGCTAGAGACTACACCTACGAGCAGTACTTC,CSARDYTYEQYF
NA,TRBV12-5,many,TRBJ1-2,TGTGCTAGTGGTTACGGATACTATGGCTACACCTTC,CASGYGYYGYTF
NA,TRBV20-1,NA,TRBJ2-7,TGCAGTGCTACGGACTTGGGCGAGCAGTACTTC,CSATDLGEQYF
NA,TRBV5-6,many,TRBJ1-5,TGTGCCAGCAGCTTGGATGCGGGAGGGGGTAATCAGCCCCAGCATTTT,CASSLDAGGGNQPQHF
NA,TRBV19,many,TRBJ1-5,TGTGCCAGTACAGGCCTAGGGGAAGGAAGCAATCAGCCCCAGCATTTT,CASTGLGEGSNQPQHF
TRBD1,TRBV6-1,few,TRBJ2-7,TGTGCCAGCAGTGAGAGGGACAGGGGAAACTACGAGCAGTACTTC,CASSERDRGNYEQYF
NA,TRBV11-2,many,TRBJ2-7,TGTGCCAGCAGCTTAGAGGTCGGGTTTTCCTACGAGCAGTACTTC,CASSLEVGFSYEQYF
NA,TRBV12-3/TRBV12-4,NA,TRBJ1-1,TGTGCCAGCAGCCGTACCAGGGGAATCGGTGAAGCTTTCTTT,CASSRTRGIGEAFF
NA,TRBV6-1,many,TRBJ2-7,TGTGCCAGCAGTGAGGGTGGAGGCTCCTACGAGCAGTACTTC,CASSEGGGSYEQYF
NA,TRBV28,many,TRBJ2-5,TGTGCCAGCAGTTCAGGGAATCAAGAGACCCAGTACTTC,CASSSGNQETQYF
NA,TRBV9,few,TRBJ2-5,TGTGCCAGCAGCCTAGACGTGCCCAACGAAGAGACCCAGTACTTC,CASSLDVPNEETQYF
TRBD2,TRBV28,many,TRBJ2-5,TGTGCCAGCAGACTTAGCGGGGGGGAGGGTGAGACCCAGTACTTC,CASRLSGGEGETQYF